Shown below are 10 T cell receptor beta chains from a single sample sequenced in a study of a mutant IDH1 vaccine in newly diagnosed glioma. Indicated time point: week 5, during vaccination. The content of each vaccine dose was 300 ug of mutant IDH1 20-mer peptide, and topical imiquimod accompanied it. Their cognate antigens are unknown. The protocol was immunoSEQ multiplex PCR, while the TCRdb copy is restricted to in-frame clones and leaves out a portion. The table lists nearly 55,000 clones, approximately 82% of them singletons, with approximately 3.6% in the top ten. This sample comprised PBMCs, obtained from a glioma patient whose treatment included an IDH1 peptide vaccine. The receptor source for this set is a man aged 25-40 years with glioma.

J is TRBJ1-1 and V is TRBV6-6; D uncertain. With 0 bases removed from V and 1 base from J, the gap between germline ends came to 6 bases. The CDR3 sequence is 14 residues long. Germline lookup yields CDR1 MNHNY and CDR2 SVGAGI (reference sequence). The chain's CDR3 is CASSYSGGNTEAFF. In nucleotides, the CDR3 is TGTGCCAGCAGTTACTCGGGCGGGAACACTGAAGCTTTCTTT.

The rearrangement joins TRBV7-8 to TRBJ2-4; 16 bases map to TRBD2. Germline V gives CDR1 SGHVS, CDR2 FQNEAQ. The CDR3 consists of 19 residues. The V segment lost 6 bases and the J segment 4 bases; nucleotides outside the gene matches: 12. The CDR3 is CASRKDPGLAGGQKNIQYF. In DNA, the CDR3 is TGTGCCAGCAGGAAAGATCCGGGACTAGCGGGGGGGCAAAAAAACATTCAGTACTTC. Full variable domain (remainder filled in from reference TRBV7-8 and TRBJ2-4): GAGVSQSPRYKVAKRGQDVALRCDPISGHVSLFWYQQALGQGPEFLTYFQNEAQLDKSGLPSDRFFAERPEGSVSTLKIQRTQQEDSAVYLCASRKDPGLAGGQKNIQYFGAGTRLSVL.

This rearrangement joins TRBV6-6 to TRBJ2-7; TRBD1 agrees at 7 bases. CDR3 length equals 14 residues. Unmatched junction bases numbered 6, after V lost 2 bases and J lost 5 bases. Germline V gives CDR1 MNHNY, CDR2 SVGAGI (reference sequence). Here the CDR3 reads CASSYTGQANEQYF. The CDR3 bases are TGTGCCAGCAGTTACACAGGACAGGCAAACGAGCAGTACTTC.

This chain joins TRBV27 and TRBJ2-3; TRBD2 is a possible D gene (5 bases). The germline V gene encodes CDR1 MNHEY and CDR2 SMNVEV (reference sequence). Trimming stripped 5 bases from V and 4 bases from J, with 13 bases between. The CDR3 extends over 14 amino acids. This CDR3 is CASSPPRGADTQYF. CDR3 sequence (DNA): TGTGCCAGCAGTCCACCCCGGGGTGCAGATACGCAGTATTTT.

The CDR3 sequence is CASRSSPTATNEKLFF. In nucleotides, the CDR3 is TGCGCCAGCAGGTCTTCACCGACGGCAACTAATGAAAAACTGTTTTTT. The rearrangement uses TRBV4-1 and TRBJ1-4; D is unresolved. V was trimmed by 6 bases and J by 0 bases, leaving 14 bases between them. Germline lookup yields CDR1 MGHRA and CDR2 YSYEKL. The CDR3 runs to 16 residues.

CDR3: CASSLTQTRAQTYTQYF. CDR3 nucleotide sequence: TGTGCCAGCAGCTTAACCCAGACTAGGGCCCAAACTTATACGCAGTATTTT. V and J are TRBV7-8 and TRBJ2-3; D might be TRBD2 (6 bases). Germline CDR1 is SGHVS and CDR2 is FQNEAQ. V lost 2 bases and J lost 7, with 22 bases in between. CDR3 length: 17 amino acids.

The chain links TRBV6-1 to TRBJ1-2; D remains ambiguous. Germline V gene sequence: CDR1 MNHNS, CDR2 SASEGT. Trimming took off 3 bases at V and 5 bases at J, with 10 bases between the two ends. The CDR3 extends over 13 amino acids. CDR3 bases: TGTGCCAGCAGTGACACCGGACTATATGGCTACACCTTC. It yields the protein CASSDTGLYGYTF.

The chain couples TRBV11-2 to TRBJ2-3; D call uncertain. V lost 2 bases to trimming and J lost 1 base, with 4 bases between them. The CDR3 is 13 residues long. Germline V CDR1 and CDR2: SGHAT, FQNNGV. CDR3 nucleotide sequence: TGTGCCAGCAGCTTAATGGGCACAGATACGCAGTATTTT. This translates into CASSLMGTDTQYF. Drawing the rest from reference TRBV11-2 and TRBJ2-3, the complete variable domain is EAGVAQSPRYKIIEKRQSVAFWCNPISGHATLYWYQQILGQGPKLLIQFQNNGVVDDSQLPKDRFSAERLKGVDSTLKIQPAKLEDSAVYLCASSLMGTDTQYFGPGTRLTVL.

This rearrangement joins TRBV5-4 to TRBJ1-1, with 7 bases aligning to TRBD1. This CDR3 is built from 16 residues. Trimming cost V 2 bases and J 6 bases; bases outside gene matches: 13. The germline V gene encodes CDR1 SGHNT and CDR2 YYREEE (reference sequence). The CDR3 nucleotides are TGTGCCAGCAGCTTAAACACAGGGGTTAGGTTTTCTGAAGCTTTCTTT. Encoded protein: CASSLNTGVRFSEAFF.

The chain combines TRBV6-5 with TRBJ1-1; no clear D gene. The length of the CDR3 is 15 residues. V shed 2 bases and J shed 1 base, with 11 bases lying between them. Germline CDR1 reads MNHEY; CDR2 reads SVGAGI. In nucleotides, the CDR3 is TGTGCCAGCAGTTACCTCGCACAGCAGAACACTGAAGCTTTCTTT. This translates into CASSYLAQQNTEAFF.